Listed below are T cell receptor beta chains from one sample, sequenced in a study of early T cells in non-severe SARS-CoV-2 infection. In TCRdb, the 5' RACE reads were re-called with MiXCR into one record per CDR3 protein. Among approximately 62,000 distinct CDR3 sequences listed, 12% were seen once. Sequences were obtained from whole blood. The receptors were sampled from an adult who was a healthcare worker with PCR-confirmed SARS-CoV-2 infection or an uninfected control (not recorded which). The CDR3 runs from the conserved cysteine through the conserved F or W. Each record gives: J gene, clone size, D gene, V gene, CDR3 DNA, CDR3 protein. The D gene is left open where the match is weak. Part of the rows lack a size; the others show once, few, many or a class for expanded clones.

j_gene: TRBJ1-2; abundance: .; d_gene: .; v_gene: TRBV6-5; CDR3nt: TGTGCCACCCTCTCATCTCAGGGCAGACTCCTCTATGGCTACACCTTC; CDR3aa: CATLSSQGRLLYGYTF
j_gene: TRBJ2-2; abundance: few; d_gene: TRBD2; v_gene: TRBV7-2; CDR3nt: TGTGCCAGCAGCTCCCGTGTGGAGCGGGGGGGCCGCACCGGGGAGCTGTTTTTT; CDR3aa: CASSSRVERGGRTGELFF
j_gene: TRBJ2-1; abundance: many; d_gene: .; v_gene: TRBV2; CDR3nt: TGTGCCATCCCGCAGGGGAGAGGTGAGCAGTTCTTC; CDR3aa: CAIPQGRGEQFF
j_gene: TRBJ2-7; abundance: .; d_gene: .; v_gene: TRBV4-2; CDR3nt: TGTGCCAGCAGCCTCATAAGCGGAGAGCACTCCTACGAGCAGTACTTC; CDR3aa: CASSLISGEHSYEQYF
j_gene: TRBJ1-1; abundance: .; d_gene: TRBD1; v_gene: TRBV29-1; CDR3nt: TGCAGCGTTGCAGGGGGGAACACTGAAGCTTTCTTT; CDR3aa: CSVAGGNTEAFF
j_gene: TRBJ2-7; abundance: many; d_gene: .; v_gene: TRBV9; CDR3nt: TGTGCCAGCAGCGTAGATGTCAACTCCTACGAGCAGTACTTC; CDR3aa: CASSVDVNSYEQYF
j_gene: TRBJ1-2; abundance: many; d_gene: .; v_gene: TRBV3-1; CDR3nt: TGTGCCAGCAGCCAACCAGAGGAAACTAACTATGGCTACACCTTC; CDR3aa: CASSQPEETNYGYTF
j_gene: TRBJ2-2; abundance: many; d_gene: .; v_gene: TRBV18; CDR3nt: TGTGCCAGCTCAGAGATGGAGACCACCGGGGAGCTGTTTTTT; CDR3aa: CASSEMETTGELFF
j_gene: TRBJ2-1; abundance: few; d_gene: .; v_gene: TRBV7-2; CDR3nt: TGTGCCAGCAGTTCCGGCGGGCAGTTCTTC; CDR3aa: CASSSGGQFF
j_gene: TRBJ1-1; abundance: many; d_gene: .; v_gene: TRBV6-5; CDR3nt: TGTGCCAGCAGTGACCCTAGTGACAGGGAAGCTTTCTTT; CDR3aa: CASSDPSDREAFF
j_gene: TRBJ1-1; abundance: many; d_gene: .; v_gene: TRBV29-1; CDR3nt: TGCAGCGTTGAACTGGGACGGCTGAACACTGAAGCTTTCTTT; CDR3aa: CSVELGRLNTEAFF
j_gene: TRBJ1-1; abundance: .; d_gene: .; v_gene: TRBV7-2; CDR3nt: TGTGCCAGCAGCTTAGGGGACACCCCCATAAGGGGAACTGAAGCTTTCTTT; CDR3aa: CASSLGDTPIRGTEAFF
j_gene: TRBJ2-2; abundance: many; d_gene: TRBD1; v_gene: TRBV10-1; CDR3nt: TGCGCCAGCGGGACCGGGACAGGGGTCGGGGAGCTGTTTTTT; CDR3aa: CASGTGTGVGELFF
j_gene: TRBJ1-2; abundance: many; d_gene: .; v_gene: TRBV9; CDR3nt: TGTGCCAGCAGCGTAGATTTACAGAACTATGGCTACACCTTC; CDR3aa: CASSVDLQNYGYTF
j_gene: TRBJ1-2; abundance: many; d_gene: TRBD1; v_gene: TRBV29-1; CDR3nt: TGCAGCGTTGAAAGGGGACAGCGGCTGGGCTACACCTTC; CDR3aa: CSVERGQRLGYTF
j_gene: TRBJ1-1; abundance: many; d_gene: .; v_gene: TRBV18; CDR3nt: TGTGCCAGCTCACCTTCCAGGGACACTGAAGCTTTCTTT; CDR3aa: CASSPSRDTEAFF
j_gene: TRBJ2-3; abundance: many; d_gene: .; v_gene: TRBV6-6; CDR3nt: TGTGCCAGCAGTCTCTTAACCGGGCGAGATACGCAGTATTTT; CDR3aa: CASSLLTGRDTQYF